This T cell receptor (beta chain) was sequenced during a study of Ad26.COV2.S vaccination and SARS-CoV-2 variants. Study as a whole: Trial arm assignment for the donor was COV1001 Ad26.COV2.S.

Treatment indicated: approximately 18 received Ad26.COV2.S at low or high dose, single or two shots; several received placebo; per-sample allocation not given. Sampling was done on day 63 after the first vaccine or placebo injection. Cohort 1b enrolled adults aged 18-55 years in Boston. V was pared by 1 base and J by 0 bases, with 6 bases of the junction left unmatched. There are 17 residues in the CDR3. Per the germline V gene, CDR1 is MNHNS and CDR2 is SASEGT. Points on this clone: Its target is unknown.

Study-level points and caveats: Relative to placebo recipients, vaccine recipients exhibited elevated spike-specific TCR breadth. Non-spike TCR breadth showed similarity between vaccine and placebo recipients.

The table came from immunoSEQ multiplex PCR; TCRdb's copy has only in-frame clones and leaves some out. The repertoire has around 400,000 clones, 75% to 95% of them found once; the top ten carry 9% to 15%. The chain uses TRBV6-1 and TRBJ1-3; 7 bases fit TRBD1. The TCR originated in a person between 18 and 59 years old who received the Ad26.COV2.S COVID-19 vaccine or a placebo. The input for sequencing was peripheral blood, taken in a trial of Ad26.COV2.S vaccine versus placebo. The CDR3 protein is CASSEEKGQSSGNTIYF. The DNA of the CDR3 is TGTGCCAGCAGTGAAGAGAAGGGACAGAGCTCTGGAAACACCATATATTTT.